A single sample is the source of the 32 T cell receptor beta chains below, sequenced in a study of blood T cell repertoires in COVID-19 (dated by TCRdb to 2020 to 2022). Libraries were made using the immunoSEQ multiplex PCR assay. TCRdb obtained this table from immuneACCESS and retained in-frame rearrangements with V and J assigned. These tables miss some clones; where compared with another copy, unresolved V genes account for less than half of the shortfall, and the remainder is unexplained. The sample contains just over 300,000 clones, 90% of them found a single time. 3.5% to 4.5% of the sample rests with the top ten. The sequenced sample was PBMCs or T cells enriched from blood (not recorded which). These receptors were obtained from a woman younger than 30 with acute COVID-19.

The chain is built from TRBV28 and TRBJ2-5; 11 nucleotides align to TRBD1. This CDR3 region has 16 residues. The germline V gene encodes CDR1 MDHEN and CDR2 SYDVKM. V lost 6 bases, J lost 4 bases, and 10 bases stayed unmatched. The CDR3 nucleotides are TGTGCCAGCAGGCGGACGGGACAGGGGGACATAGAGACCCAGTACTTC. It codes for CASRRTGQGDIETQYF.

The chain links TRBV28 to TRBJ1-3; TRBD1 aligns across 9 bases. After removal of 6 bases from V and 0 bases from J, the junction contained 15 bases not matched to a gene. In germline, CDR1 is MDHEN, CDR2 SYDVKM. This CDR3 region has 19 residues. Written as DNA, the CDR3 is TGTGCCAGCAGGGACGGGACAGGGAGAGTCTTAAACTCTGGAAACACCATATATTTT. This gives the protein CASRDGTGRVLNSGNTIYF.

The chain is built from TRBV20-1 and TRBJ1-5, with 7 bases lining up with TRBD1. This CDR3 comprises 14 residues. Germline trimming cut 3 bases from V and 4 bases from J; bases unmatched to any gene: 6. Germline V gene lookup returns CDR1 DFQATT and CDR2 SNEGSKA (reference sequence). DNA of the CDR3: TGCAGTGCTAGTCCCCCACAGGGGAATCAGCCCCAGCATTTT. This gives the protein CSASPPQGNQPQHF.

The CDR3: CASSESIGSSYNEQFF. CDR3 coding DNA: TGCGCCAGCAGTGAGTCGATCGGGAGCTCCTACAATGAGCAGTTCTTC. The chain is built from TRBV10-1 and TRBJ2-1; D possibly corresponds to TRBD2 (6 bases). Trimming removed 0 bases from V and 0 bases from J, with 9 bases in between. From germline, CDR1 is WNHNN and CDR2 SYGVQD (reference sequence). The CDR3 is 16 amino acids.

This clone occurred once. V usage is TRBV12-5 and J usage is TRBJ2-7; TRBD1 is a possible D gene (6 bases). The CDR3 length is 12 residues. Trimming pared 11 bases from V and 0 bases from J, leaving 11 bases between. Germline V gene sequence: CDR1 LGHNT, CDR2 FRNRAP. The CDR3 nucleotides are TGTGCTTCAGGGGCCACCTCCTACGAGCAGTACTTC. As protein: CASGATSYEQYF. Filled out from reference TRBV12-5 and TRBJ2-7, the complete variable domain reads DARVTQTPRHKVTEMGQEVTMRCQPILGHNTVFWYRQTMMQGLELLAYFRNRAPLDDSGMPKDRFSAEMPDATLATLKIQPSEPRDSAVYFCASGATSYEQYFGPGTRLTVT.

This clone was observed once. The chain joins TRBV28 to TRBJ1-4; the D gene is possibly TRBD1 (5 bases). CDR3 length: 15 residues. Looked up from germline, CDR1 is MDHEN and CDR2 is SYDVKM. V lost 3 bases, J lost 7 bases, and 15 bases lay in between. DNA of the CDR3: TGTGCCAGCAGTTTGAGTTGGCAGGGTTTTGAAAAACTGTTTTTT. Translation gives CASSLSWQGFEKLFF.

J is TRBJ2-3 and V is TRBV2, with D hard to call. Looked up from germline, CDR1 is SNHLY and CDR2 is FYNNEI. CDR3 length: 13 residues. V lost 8 bases and J lost 0, with 9 bases in between. CDR3 sequence (DNA): TGTGCCAGCGCGGTGATGAGCACAGATACGCAGTATTTT. This codes for CASAVMSTDTQYF.

The rearrangement joins TRBV10-3 to TRBJ2-3; 8 nucleotides line up with TRBD2. The CDR3 extends over 17 amino acids. J lost 2 bases, V lost 4 bases, and 11 bases had no gene match. The germline V gene has CDR1 ENHRY and CDR2 SYGVKD. Here the CDR3 DNA reads TGTGCCATCAGTGCCATCAGGAGCGGGGGCGTCACAGATACGCAGTATTTT. It translates to CAISAIRSGGVTDTQYF.

CDR3 DNA sequence: TGTGCCTGGTACGGGGCAGGGGACCACACCTTC. Protein: CAWYGAGDHTF. The rearrangement joins TRBV30 to TRBJ1-2; possibly TRBD1 for D (6 bases). V lost 5 bases and J 12 bases, leaving 16 bases between the germline ends. CDR3 length: 11 amino acids. CDR1 and CDR2 (germline): GTSNPN, SVGIG (reference sequence).

This sequence joins TRBV5-1 and TRBJ2-1, with TRBD2 identical over 10 bases. J lost 5 bases, V lost 7 bases, and 3 bases had no gene match. CDR3 size: 13 residues. Germline CDR1 SGHRS, CDR2 YFSETQ. The CDR3 DNA is TGCGCCAGCGGACTAGCGGTTAACAATGAGCAGTTCTTC. This codes for CASGLAVNNEQFF.

A single count supports this clone. The chain employs TRBV27 and TRBJ2-5; 12 bases agree with TRBD2. J gave up 2 bases and V 7 bases, and 5 bases lay outside the gene matches. The CDR3 loop spans 15 amino acids. Germline V gene data show CDR1 as MNHEY and CDR2 as SMNVEV (reference sequence). Here the CDR3 reads CASKASGRVQETQYF. DNA for the CDR3: TGTGCCAGCAAAGCTAGCGGGAGGGTACAAGAGACCCAGTACTTC.

This clone was found once. V and J are TRBV7-9 and TRBJ2-1, with 12 bases fitting TRBD2. The germline gives CDR1 SEHNR, CDR2 FQNEAQ (reference sequence). V shed 5 bases and J 2 bases; nucleotides not matched to a gene: 7. This CDR3 region has 17 residues. The CDR3: CASSPMTSGSPYNEQFF. The CDR3 nucleotides read TGTGCCAGCAGCCCGATGACTAGCGGGAGCCCCTACAATGAGCAGTTCTTC.

V gene TRBV28 combines with J gene TRBJ2-7; TRBD2 agrees at 8 bases. J was trimmed by 3 bases and V by 2 bases; bases with no gene match: 12. The CDR3 sequence is 17 residues long. The germline gives CDR1 MDHEN, CDR2 SYDVKM. CDR3 coding DNA: TGTGCCAGCAGTTTAAAAGGTGGGCTAGCGGGCTACTACGAGCAGTACTTC. It yields the protein CASSLKGGLAGYYEQYF.

The chain carries TRBV27 and TRBJ1-2, with 7 bases fitting TRBD1. The germline V gene has CDR1 MNHEY and CDR2 SMNVEV (reference sequence). J lost 6 bases, V lost 3 bases, and 7 bases had no gene match. CDR3 length: 14 amino acids. The CDR3 nucleotides are TGTGCCAGCAGTTTCTCGAACGACAGGGATGGCTACACCTTC. This encodes CASSFSNDRDGYTF.

The V call is TRBV11-2, the J call TRBJ1-5; a weak D match, TRBD1 (6 bases). The V end was cut by 5 bases, the J end by 2 bases, with 22 bases between. This CDR3 has 18 residues. Germline CDR1 reads SGHAT; CDR2 reads FQNNGV. CDR3 nucleotide sequence: TGTGCCAGCAGCCCCGATTCCCTAAGACAGGCGCGCAATCAGCCCCAGCATTTT. Protein sequence: CASSPDSLRQARNQPQHF.

The chain carries TRBV24-1 and TRBJ1-2; D is ambiguous. This CDR3 is built from 15 residues. Trimming shortened V by 3 bases and J by 3 bases, and 13 bases separated the two germline ends. CDR1 and CDR2 (germline): KGHDR, SFDVKD. The CDR3 spells CATSDPTAGDYGYTF. The CDR3 DNA sequence: TGTGCCACCAGTGATCCAACGGCCGGGGACTATGGCTACACCTTC.

This clone was detected a few times. This chain's CDR3 is CASSASGTSGTDTQYF. The DNA of the CDR3 is TGTGCCAGCAGTGCCTCCGGGACTAGCGGCACAGATACGCAGTATTTT. This chain uses TRBV6-4 with TRBJ2-3; 10 bases align to TRBD2. The CDR3 spans 16 residues. The germline CDR1 and CDR2 sequences are MRHNA and SNTAGT. With 4 bases clipped from V and 1 base from J, the junction kept 5 bases outside the gene matches.

This chain uses TRBV21-1 with TRBJ2-2; the table calls TRBD2, which could not be checked here. TRBV21-1 corresponds to a pseudogene. The CDR3 has 19 amino acids. CDR3 sequence (DNA): TGTGCCAGCAGCAAATTTTCCCTAGCGGGAGCGTGGAACACCGGGGAGCTGTTTTTT. It codes for CASSKFSLAGAWNTGELFF.

The rearrangement joins TRBV28 to TRBJ1-2; D uncertain. Trimming removed 2 bases at V and 2 bases at J, with 9 bases between. The CDR3 runs 14 residues. Looked up from germline, CDR1 is MDHEN and CDR2 is SYDVKM. Written as DNA, the CDR3 is TGTGCCAGCAGTTTAATTACAGACAACTATGGCTACACCTTC. Its protein product is CASSLITDNYGYTF.

The J gene is TRBJ2-1, the V gene TRBV24-1; 10 nucleotides agree with TRBD1. CDR1 is KGHDR, CDR2 SFDVKD, per germline. Trimming took 4 bases from V and 8 from J; bases not matched to a gene: 16. CDR3 length: 18 amino acids. CDR3 nucleotides: TGTGCCACCAGTGACTCCCTCTACCGGGACAGGGGTTCTGATGAGCAGTTCTTC. It codes for CATSDSLYRDRGSDEQFF.

The rearrangement links TRBV2 to TRBJ1-5; D may be TRBD1 (6 bases). V was trimmed by 8 bases and J by 1 base, leaving 15 bases between them. Germline V CDR1 and CDR2: SNHLY, FYNNEI. The CDR3 extends over 15 amino acids. Written as DNA, the CDR3 is TGTGCCAGCTTTTTACAGGGTCAGAGCAATCAGCCCCAGCATTTT. Protein sequence: CASFLQGQSNQPQHF.

The chain links TRBV9 to TRBJ2-1; TRBD2 agrees at 14 bases. Germline V gene data show CDR1 as SGDLS and CDR2 as YYNGEE. The trim removed 0 bases at V and 2 bases at J, leaving 4 bases unmatched. The CDR3 consists of 18 residues. CDR3 loop: CASSVEGLAGAPYNEQFF. In DNA form, the CDR3 reads TGTGCCAGCAGCGTAGAGGGACTAGCGGGAGCACCCTACAATGAGCAGTTCTTC.

This clone was counted a few times. V is TRBV10-1 and J is TRBJ2-2; D gene uncertain. Deletions cut 4 bases from V and 2 bases from J, with 8 bases between. CDR1 is WNHNN, CDR2 SYGVQD, per germline (reference sequence). The CDR3 loop spans 14 amino acids. CDR3 region: CASSGQTNTGELFF. CDR3 coding DNA: TGCGCCAGCAGTGGGCAGACAAACACCGGGGAGCTGTTTTTT.

This chain connects TRBV11-2 to TRBJ1-6; no clear D. The V gene's germline CDR1 is SGHAT and CDR2 FQNNGV. The CDR3 sequence is 17 residues long. Trimming removed 5 bases at V and 10 bases at J, with 24 bases between. CDR3 region: CASSPPASERFRSPLHF. The CDR3 bases are TGTGCCAGCAGCCCCCCGGCTTCTGAGCGTTTTAGGTCACCCCTCCACTTT.

The chain recombines TRBV5-1 with TRBJ2-2; TRBD1 aligns across 9 bases. The germline V gene has CDR1 SGHRS and CDR2 YFSETQ. The CDR3 is made up of 14 amino acids. The V segment lost 2 bases and the J segment 7 bases; nucleotides outside the gene matches: 3. The CDR3: CASSFGQGNGELFF. The CDR3 DNA reads as TGCGCCAGCAGCTTCGGACAGGGGAACGGGGAGCTGTTTTTT.

The chain joins TRBV18 to TRBJ2-5, with 8 bases that match TRBD1. Trimming cost V 6 bases and J 5 bases; bases outside gene matches: 8. Per the germline V gene, CDR1 is KGHSH and CDR2 is LQKENI. The CDR3 sequence is 14 residues long. CDR3 amino acids: CASSPDRGHETQYF. CDR3 bases: TGTGCCAGCTCGCCTGACAGGGGACACGAGACCCAGTACTTC.

The chain couples TRBV29-1 to TRBJ1-1; 9 bases map to TRBD1. The CDR3 covers 15 residues. The germline gives CDR1 SQVTM, CDR2 ANQGSEA. V gave up 3 bases and J gave up 0 bases; unmatched junction bases: 5. CDR3 sequence: CSVDEQGAVNTEAFF. As DNA, the CDR3 is TGCAGCGTTGATGAACAGGGGGCGGTGAACACTGAAGCTTTCTTT.

This chain connects TRBV4-2 to TRBJ1-3, with 8 positions matching TRBD1. Germline V gives CDR1 LGHNA, CDR2 YNFKEQ. Trimming cost V 0 bases and J 0 bases; bases outside gene matches: 4. There are 17 residues in the CDR3. The CDR3 DNA is TGTGCCAGCAGCCAAGAGTCTACAGGGGGCTCTGGAAACACCATATATTTT. This sequence encodes CASSQESTGGSGNTIYF.

The chain couples TRBV19 to TRBJ2-1; tentative D call: TRBD2 (5 bases). Trimming pared 3 bases from V and 6 bases from J, leaving 15 bases between. Germline loops: CDR1 LNHDA, CDR2 SQIVND (reference sequence). CDR3 length equals 15 residues. In DNA form, the CDR3 reads TGTGCCAGTAGTATTTCCCAGACCCGGGGCAATGAGCAGTTCTTC. Translation: CASSISQTRGNEQFF.

V and J are TRBV19 and TRBJ1-1; D unclear. V was trimmed by 1 base and J by 0 bases, leaving 9 bases between them. The CDR3 sequence is 15 residues long. CDR1 is LNHDA, CDR2 SQIVND, per germline (reference sequence). The DNA for the CDR3 is TGTGCCAGTAGTATAGGCCAGGTTCTGAACACTGAAGCTTTCTTT. This codes for CASSIGQVLNTEAFF.

The chain combines TRBV28 with TRBJ2-7, with 9 bases identical to TRBD2. Germline assignment: CDR1 MDHEN and CDR2 SYDVKM. Losses at the gene ends were 3 bases for V and 5 bases for J; bases not matched to a gene: 5. The CDR3 length is 14 residues. The DNA for the CDR3 is TGTGCCAGCAGTTTTAGCGGGAGTCGCGACGAGCAGTACTTC. Protein sequence: CASSFSGSRDEQYF.

The chain is built from TRBV28 and TRBJ1-1, with D maybe TRBD1 (5 bases). V lost 11 bases and J 1 base, leaving 14 bases between the germline ends. Germline CDR1 reads MDHEN; CDR2 reads SYDVKM. This CDR3 has 13 amino acids. CDR3 amino acids: CAHEGGGNTEAFF. CDR3 nucleotides: TGTGCCCACGAGGGCGGGGGGAACACTGAAGCTTTCTTT.